These T cell receptor beta chains were read from a single sample in a study of beta chain features in type 1 diabetes. Assay used: immunoSEQ multiplex PCR; TCRdb lists only in-frame clones, some missing. This table has over 350,000 clones, approximately 15% appearing once. The specimen was naive CD4+ T cells from blood. The receptors stem from a woman under 30 in good health. Each CDR3 is given with its conserved first and last residue. Each record gives: D gene, V gene, J gene, clone size, CDR3 length, CDR3 protein, CDR3 DNA. A D gene is named only where the DNA matches it firmly. A row's size may be missing; if present it is once, few, many or a size class.

>TRBD1|TRBV11-3|TRBJ1-1|-|12
CASSYTTGVAFF
TGTGCCAGCAGCTACACGACAGGGGTTGCTTTCTTT
>-|TRBV7-9|TRBJ2-3|-|14
CASSLTGGTDTQYF
TGTGCCAGCAGCTTAACGGGAGGCACAGATACGCAGTATTTT
>-|TRBV4-2|TRBJ1-2|-|18
CASSQDLGGEPPRYGYTF
TGTGCCAGCAGCCAAGATCTTGGAGGGGAACCTCCCCGCTATGGCTACACCTTC
>-|TRBV4-3|TRBJ1-5|few|13
CASSAGSNQPQHF
TGCGCCAGCAGCGCGGGTAGCAATCAGCCCCAGCATTTT
>TRBD2|TRBV7-3|TRBJ2-3|-|15
CASSLSGSATDTQYF
TGTGCCAGCAGCCTTAGCGGGAGTGCCACAGATACGCAGTATTTT
>-|TRBV29-1|TRBJ2-5|few|15
CSVKTATGSQETQYF
TGCAGCGTCAAGACAGCTACCGGGAGCCAAGAGACCCAGTACTTC
>-|TRBV5-1|TRBJ2-6|-|14
CASSAGDGANVLTF
TGCGCCAGCAGCGCAGGGGATGGGGCCAACGTCCTGACTTTC
>-|TRBV20-1|TRBJ2-5|few|11
CSPSRSETQYF
TGCAGTCCTAGTAGGAGCGAGACCCAGTACTTC
>-|TRBV9|TRBJ2-1|-|15
CASSVALSSYNEQFF
TGTGCCAGCAGCGTAGCCCTAAGCTCCTACAATGAGCAGTTCTTC
>-|TRBV7-2|TRBJ2-5|-|13
CASSVGLQETQYF
TGTGCCAGCAGCGTTGGACTGCAAGAGACCCAGTACTTC
>-|TRBV5-1|TRBJ1-5|-|14
CASTTGGWGEPQHF
TGCGCCAGCACCACAGGCGGATGGGGGGAGCCCCAGCATTTT
>-|TRBV7-2|TRBJ2-1|-|15
CASSLAGVAYNEQFF
TGTGCCAGCAGCTTAGCGGGAGTTGCCTACAATGAGCAGTTCTTC
>-|TRBV29-1|TRBJ1-1|-|14
CSVELRQANTEAFF
TGCAGCGTTGAATTAAGACAGGCGAACACTGAAGCTTTCTTT
>TRBD2|TRBV29-1|TRBJ2-3|-|12
CSVETSGDTQYF
TGCAGCGTTGAGACTAGCGGGGATACGCAGTATTTT
>-|TRBV20-1|TRBJ2-1|-|10
CSATRNEQFF
TGCAGTGCCACCAGAAATGAGCAGTTCTTC
>-|TRBV14|TRBJ2-1|-|14
CASSQDYVYNEQFF
TGTGCCAGCAGCCAAGACTATGTTTACAATGAGCAGTTCTTC
>TRBD2|TRBV29-1|TRBJ2-5|few|17
CSVNRILRLAAQETQYF
TGCAGCGTGAACAGGATACTAAGACTAGCAGCTCAAGAGACCCAGTACTTC
>TRBD1|TRBV9|TRBJ2-7|few|14
CASSVETGGVPQYF
TGTGCCAGCAGCGTAGAGACAGGGGGCGTTCCGCAGTACTTC
>TRBD1|TRBV9|TRBJ2-2|-|15
CASSAGGRPTGELFF
TGTGCCAGCAGCGCAGGGGGCCGGCCGACCGGGGAGCTGTTTTTT
>TRBD2|TRBV18|TRBJ2-2|-|16
CASSPPSGRATGELFF
TGTGCCAGCTCACCTCCAAGCGGGAGGGCCACCGGGGAGCTGTTTTTT
>TRBD1|TRBV7-7|TRBJ2-7|once|16
CASSPESGQGAYEQYF
TGTGCCAGCAGCCCAGAATCGGGACAGGGGGCATACGAGCAGTACTTC
>TRBD1|TRBV7-9|TRBJ2-7|few|15
CASSLGTGAHYEQYF
TGTGCCAGCAGCTTGGGAACAGGGGCCCATTACGAGCAGTACTTC
>TRBD1|TRBV5-6|TRBJ2-5|few|18
CASSWGQGDPAGWKTQYF
TGTGCCAGCAGCTGGGGACAGGGTGACCCTGCGGGATGGAAGACCCAGTACTTC
>-|TRBV15|TRBJ2-1|-|17
CATSRVLGGMVYNEQFF
TGTGCCACCAGCAGAGTATTGGGCGGGATGGTCTACAATGAGCAGTTCTTC
>TRBD2|TRBV4-2|TRBJ2-3|-|15
CASSQGLAGTDTQYF
TGTGCCAGCAGCCAAGGACTAGCGGGCACAGATACGCAGTATTTT
>TRBD1|TRBV28|TRBJ1-1|few|14
CASSPGQLNTEAFF
TGTGCCAGCAGCCCGGGACAGCTGAACACTGAAGCTTTCTTT
>TRBD2|TRBV7-2|TRBJ2-5|-|13
CASSSSGMGTQYF
TGTGCCAGCAGCTCGAGCGGGATGGGGACCCAGTACTTC
>-|TRBV5-1|TRBJ1-5|-|13
CASSLAGGQPQHF
TGCGCCAGCAGCTTGGCAGGAGGTCAGCCCCAGCATTTT
>TRBD2|TRBV28|TRBJ2-7|-|16
CASSLFASGSVNEQYF
TGTGCCAGCAGTTTATTCGCCAGCGGGAGCGTCAACGAGCAGTACTTC
>-|TRBV30|TRBJ2-7|-|13
CAWSSLQAYEQYF
TGTGCCTGGAGTTCACTCCAAGCCTACGAGCAGTACTTC
>TRBD2|TRBV4-1|TRBJ2-7|few|15
CASSQGSGRAYEQYF
TGCGCCAGCAGCCAAGGTAGCGGGAGGGCCTACGAGCAGTACTTC
>TRBD1|TRBV6-5|TRBJ2-7|-|16
CASSYMGRTGDAEQYF
TGTGCCAGCAGTTACATGGGGAGGACAGGGGATGCCGAGCAGTACTTC
>-|TRBV10-3|TRBJ1-1|-|14
CAIRLTEGNTEAFF
TGTGCCATCAGACTAACAGAGGGGAACACTGAAGCTTTCTTT
>-|TRBV7-7|TRBJ2-5|few|13
CASSPGRQETQYF
TGTGCCAGCAGCCCAGGGCGCCAAGAGACCCAGTACTTC
>-|TRBV9|TRBJ2-3|few|15
CASSVAGGSTDTQYF
TGTGCCAGCAGCGTAGCAGGCGGGAGCACAGATACGCAGTATTTT
>-|TRBV2|TRBJ2-7|few|13
CASSVSRAYEQYF
TGTGCCAGCAGTGTTTCGAGGGCATACGAGCAGTACTTC
>TRBD2|TRBV6-5|TRBJ2-7|-|15
CASSYVASGQREQYF
TGTGCCAGCAGTTACGTAGCTAGCGGGCAACGCGAGCAGTACTTC
>-|TRBV7-8|TRBJ1-1|-|14
CASSPGQPTLEAFF
TGTGCCAGCAGCCCAGGACAGCCCACGTTAGAAGCTTTCTTT
>-|TRBV9|TRBJ2-1|-|16
CASSEGLGAGPNEQFF
TGTGCCAGCAGCGAGGGGTTGGGAGCGGGCCCCAATGAGCAGTTCTTC
>-|TRBV5-1|TRBJ2-1|-|14
CASSLRTASNEQFF
TGCGCCAGCAGCTTGAGGACAGCAAGCAATGAGCAGTTCTTC